A selection of T cell receptor beta chains follows, all from one sample in a study of T-cell memory formation after mild COVID-19. TCRdb reprocessed the 5' RACE reads via MiXCR and lists one record per CDR3 protein. The sample yields a few hundred thousand distinct CDR3 sequences, roughly 10% seen once. Sequencing was performed on PBMCs or a T cell subset sorted from them (not recorded which). Source of these receptors: a man between 18 and 29 years old who had mild COVID-19 (a few samples of this study predate the infection). Cell type and time point are not known. CDR3s include the opening cysteine and the closing phenylalanine or tryptophan. The D gene is left open where the match is weak. The listing skips clone size in some rows; elsewhere it reads once, few, many or a size class.

TRBV6-1	TRBJ1-5	few	TRBD1	13	CASGTGYNQPQHF	TGTGCCAGCGGGACAGGGTATAATCAGCCCCAGCATTTT
TRBV5-1	TRBJ2-7	few	TRBD1	14	CASSTGTAGGEQYF	TGCGCCAGCAGCACCGGGACAGCTGGGGGCGAGCAGTACTTC
TRBV6-1	TRBJ2-3	few	NA	14	CASGGRGGADTQYF	TGTGCCAGCGGGGGGCGCGGGGGAGCAGATACGCAGTATTTT
TRBV2	TRBJ2-7	few	NA	10	CASMGGNSSF	TGTGCCAGCATGGGCGGTAATTCGTCCTTC
TRBV5-1	TRBJ1-1	NA	NA	15	CASSLDPGVNTEAFF	TGCGCCAGCAGCTTGGATCCAGGGGTGAACACTGAAGCTTTCTTT
TRBV4-2	TRBJ1-4	few	NA	16	CASSQGQGRDNEKLFF	TGTGCCAGCAGCCAAGGTCAGGGCAGAGATAATGAAAAACTGTTTTTT
TRBV27	TRBJ2-3	few	NA	13	CASSLKVQRAQYF	TGTGCCAGCAGTTTAAAGGTCCAGAGGGCGCAGTATTTT
TRBV6-5	TRBJ2-3	NA	NA	14	CASSYWQGGDTQYF	TGTGCCAGCAGTTATTGGCAGGGAGGAGATACGCAGTATTTT
TRBV18	TRBJ2-7	NA	NA	13	CASSPGHPYEQYF	TGTGCCAGCTCACCGGGACACCCCTACGAGCAGTACTTC
TRBV4-3	TRBJ2-5	few	NA	13	CASSQEGSGTQYF	TGCGCCAGCAGCCAAGAGGGTAGTGGGACCCAGTACTTC
TRBV28	TRBJ2-5	NA	TRBD2	13	CASMRGGLETQYF	TGTGCCAGCATGCGGGGGGGTTTAGAGACCCAGTACTTC
TRBV20-1	TRBJ2-3	many	NA	13	CSGRGGLIGTQYF	TGCAGTGGAAGAGGGGGTTTAATTGGTACGCAGTATTTT
TRBV12-3/TRBV12-4	TRBJ2-1	few	NA	14	CASRSGLAEDEQFF	TGTGCCAGCAGATCGGGACTGGCCGAGGATGAGCAGTTCTTC
TRBV12-3/TRBV12-4	TRBJ2-2	NA	TRBD1	16	CASSLRQGWSSGELFF	TGTGCCAGCAGTCTAAGACAGGGTTGGAGCTCCGGGGAGCTGTTTTTT
TRBV4-3	TRBJ1-2	few	TRBD1	14	CASSQRQGFGGYTF	TGCGCCAGCAGCCAAAGACAGGGGTTCGGCGGCTACACCTTC
TRBV9	TRBJ2-2	few	NA	14	CASSVAVNTGELFF	TGTGCCAGCAGCGTAGCAGTGAACACCGGGGAGCTGTTTTTT
TRBV20-1	TRBJ1-1	NA	NA	14	CSARKRAGGTEAFF	TGCAGTGCTAGGAAGCGGGCGGGAGGGACTGAAGCTTTCTTT
TRBV5-1	TRBJ2-5	many	TRBD2	14	CASSLASGVETQYF	TGCGCCAGCAGCTTGGCTAGCGGGGTTGAGACCCAGTACTTC